This T cell receptor (beta chain) was found in a study of T cells in Graves' hyperthyroidism and ophthalmopathy. General study points: Blood held most thyroid clonotypes expanded above 0.001 frequency.

On this clonotype: Its antigen is unknown. A read error may account for a junction end that differs from germline.

This CDR3 is 16 amino acids long. Germline V gene data show CDR1 as SGHAT and CDR2 as FQNNGV. TCR beta CDR3 sequences were amplified from RNA transcripts. HTBI primers were used for first-round RT-PCR of the TCR CDR3. TCRdb called the multiplex PCR reads again in MiXCR, with one record for every CDR3 protein. Of 350,000 or so distinct CDR3 sequences in the sample, roughly 20% were seen once. For ophthalmopathy patients, the Clinical Activity Score was at least 3 and the NOSPECS grade at least 4; duration was under 3 months. Sequences were obtained from blood. V usage is TRBV11-2 and J usage is TRBJ1-1; TRBD1 is a possible D gene (5 bases). The source is a woman in her 40s with Graves' ophthalmopathy. DNA for the CDR3: TGTGCCAGCAGCTTGGGGCCCATCACCGGCACGACTGAAGCTTACTTT. It codes for CASSLGPITGTTEAYF.